This paragraph covers one T cell receptor beta chain sequence. Its antigen is as yet unknown. The sample comes from a study of T cell repertoires in cytomegalovirus infection. This CDR3 has 13 residues. V lost 3 bases to trimming and J lost 1 base, with 6 bases between them. The V gene's germline CDR1 is KGHSH and CDR2 LQKENI. TCRdb reanalysed the reads using MiXCR and keeps one entry per CDR3 protein. The sample includes roughly 60,000 distinct CDR3 sequences, roughly 32% of them seen just once. The rearrangement links TRBV18 to TRBJ1-1, with TRBD1 as a possible D gene (5 bases). This sequence originates from a human donor in good health (CMV status not recorded). Some clones in this sample may be carry-over from other donors' samples. Material for sequencing was PBMCs, sequenced either directly or after in vitro stimulation (not recorded which). This CDR3 reads CASSPQGNTEAFF. In nucleotides, the CDR3 is TGTGCCAGCTCACCCCAGGGGAACACTGAAGCTTTCTTT.